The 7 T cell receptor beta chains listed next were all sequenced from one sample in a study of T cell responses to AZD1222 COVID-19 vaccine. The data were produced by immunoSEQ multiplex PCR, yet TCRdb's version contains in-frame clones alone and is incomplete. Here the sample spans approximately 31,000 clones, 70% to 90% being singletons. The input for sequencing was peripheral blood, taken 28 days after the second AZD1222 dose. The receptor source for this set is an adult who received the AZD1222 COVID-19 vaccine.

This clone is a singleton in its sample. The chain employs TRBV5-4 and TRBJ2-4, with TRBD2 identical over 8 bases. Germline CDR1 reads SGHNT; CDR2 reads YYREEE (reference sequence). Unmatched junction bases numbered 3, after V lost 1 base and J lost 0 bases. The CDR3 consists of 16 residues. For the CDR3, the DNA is TGTGCCAGCAGCTTGAGCGGGGGCCTAGCCAAAAACATTCAGTACTTC. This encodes CASSLSGGLAKNIQYF.

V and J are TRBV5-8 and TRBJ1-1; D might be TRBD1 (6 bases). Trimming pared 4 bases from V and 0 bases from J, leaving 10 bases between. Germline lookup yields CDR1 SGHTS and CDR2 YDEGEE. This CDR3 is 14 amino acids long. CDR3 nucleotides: TGTGCCAGCAGCACGGGACAAATGAACACTGAAGCTTTCTTT. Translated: CASSTGQMNTEAFF.

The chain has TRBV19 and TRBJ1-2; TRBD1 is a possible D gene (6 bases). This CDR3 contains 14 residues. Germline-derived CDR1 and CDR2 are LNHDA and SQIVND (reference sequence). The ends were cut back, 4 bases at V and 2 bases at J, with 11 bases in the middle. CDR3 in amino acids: CASSRFQGNYGYTF. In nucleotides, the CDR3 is TGTGCCAGTAGTAGATTCCAGGGGAACTATGGCTACACCTTC.

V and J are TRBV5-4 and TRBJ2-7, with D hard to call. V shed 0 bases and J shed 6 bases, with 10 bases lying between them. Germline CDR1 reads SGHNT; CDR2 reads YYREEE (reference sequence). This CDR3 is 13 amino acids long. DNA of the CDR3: TGTGCCAGCAGCTTGGGTCAGGCTGGCGAGCAGTACTTC. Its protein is CASSLGQAGEQYF.

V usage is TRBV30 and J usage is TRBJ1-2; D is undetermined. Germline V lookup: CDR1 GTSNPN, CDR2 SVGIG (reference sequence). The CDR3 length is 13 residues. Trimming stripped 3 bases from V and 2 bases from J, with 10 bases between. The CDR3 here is CAWRSRRNYGYTF. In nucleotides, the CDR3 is TGTGCCTGGAGATCACGGAGGAACTATGGCTACACCTTC. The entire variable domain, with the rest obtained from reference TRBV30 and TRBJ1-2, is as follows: SQTIHQWPATLVQPVGSPLSLECTVEGTSNPNLYWYRQAAGRGLQLLFYSVGIGQISSEVPQNLSASRPQDRQFILSSKKLLLSDSGFYLCAWRSRRNYGYTFGSGTRLTVV.

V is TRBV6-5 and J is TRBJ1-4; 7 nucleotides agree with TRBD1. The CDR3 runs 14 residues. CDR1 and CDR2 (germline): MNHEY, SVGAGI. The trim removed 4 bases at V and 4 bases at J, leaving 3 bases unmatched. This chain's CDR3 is CASSSDRVNEKLFF. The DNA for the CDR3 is TGTGCCAGCAGTTCCGACAGGGTTAATGAAAAACTGTTTTTT.

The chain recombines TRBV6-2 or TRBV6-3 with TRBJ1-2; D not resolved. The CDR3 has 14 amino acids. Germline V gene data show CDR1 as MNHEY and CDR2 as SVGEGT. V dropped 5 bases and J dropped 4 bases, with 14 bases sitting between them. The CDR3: CASSNSGGAYGYTF. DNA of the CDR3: TGTGCCAGCAGTAATAGCGGCGGAGCCTATGGCTACACCTTC.